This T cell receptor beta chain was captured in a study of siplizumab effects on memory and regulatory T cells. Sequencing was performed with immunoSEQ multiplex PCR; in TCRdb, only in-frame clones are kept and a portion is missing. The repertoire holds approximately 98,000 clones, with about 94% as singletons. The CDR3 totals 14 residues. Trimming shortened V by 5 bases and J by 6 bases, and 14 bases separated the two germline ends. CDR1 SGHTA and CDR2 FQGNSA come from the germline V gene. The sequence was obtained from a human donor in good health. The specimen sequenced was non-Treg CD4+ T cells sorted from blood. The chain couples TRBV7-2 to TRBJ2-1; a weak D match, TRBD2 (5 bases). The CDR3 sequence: CASSPGFAGNEQFF. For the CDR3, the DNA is TGTGCCAGCAGCCCGGGGTTTGCCGGCAATGAGCAGTTCTTC.